The rows below give T cell receptor beta chains drawn from one sample of a study of cytomegalovirus exposure and HLA in healthy donors. Libraries were prepared by immunoSEQ multiplex PCR; TCRdb keeps only in-frame clonotypes and omits some of them. The table lists 120,000 to 150,000 clones, roughly 76% of them singletons, with more than 3% in the top ten. Sequenced sample: PBMCs. These receptors all stem from a man in his late teens or twenties in good health and CMV-seronegative. The CDR3 runs from the conserved cysteine through the conserved F or W. Some rows have no size entry. The others give once, few or many, or a class for an expanded clone.

clone_size j_call v_call cdr3_aa
. TRBJ2-1 TRBV7-3 CASSLRYERSYNEQFF
few TRBJ2-7 TRBV5-1 CASSLAPTGGYEQYF
few TRBJ1-2 TRBV7-2 CASSLTRTVQGSYTF
. TRBJ2-2 TRBV30 CAWSPYYRGNTGELFF
few TRBJ2-5 TRBV5-1 CASSLTWTSGKETQYF
once . TRBV5-1 CASSLAPGEPYEQYF
few TRBJ2-7 TRBV7-2 CASSLASRGAYEQYF
few TRBJ2-7 TRBV7-9 CASSLAAGQGSSYEQYF
. TRBJ2-7 TRBV28 CASSEQGASYEQYF
once TRBJ1-1 TRBV11-2 CASSLVFQFEAGGTEAFF